The 8 T cell receptor beta chains listed next were all sequenced from one sample in a study of vaccination effects on CD4 cells after COVID-19 (dated 2022 in TCRdb). In the ViraFEST assay, PBMC were stimulated with viral peptide pools, and TCR sequencing was then used to find antigen-specific CD4+ T cell clonotypes based on their expansion. After about 10 days of culture, CD4+ T cells were isolated with the EasySep CD4+ T cell isolation kit. PCR-confirmed SARS-CoV-2 infection had occurred in convalescent patients between March and December 2020, before the Alpha, Beta and Delta variants emerged in the United States. Their recognized antigens are unknown. Library preparation used the immunoSEQ multiplex PCR assay. Here the immuneACCESS table is served through TCRdb, limited to in-frame sequences with V and J called. Missing clones are a known gap in these copies; in checked studies unresolved V genes cover under half, and the rest lacks a known reason. A total of fewer than 60,000 clones appear in this sample, more than 65% of them only once. The ten largest clonotypes hold around 5% of the sample.

Sequencing was performed on CD4+ T cells from PBMCs cultured with HIV peptides, taken before COVID-19 vaccination. What this sample's cell subset or site label stands for: HIV-1 Nef peptide pool negative control/reference culture. These receptors all stem from a human donor who had a prior SARS-CoV-2 infection.

This clone was picked up a small number of times. The V call is TRBV5-4, the J call TRBJ2-7; 8 bases line up with TRBD1. J gave up 5 bases and V 4 bases, and 5 bases lay outside the gene matches. Germline V gene sequence: CDR1 SGHNT, CDR2 YYREEE (reference sequence). CDR3 length: 13 amino acids. The CDR3 region has the DNA TGTGCCAGCAGCCTCAGGGGGCCCCACGAGCAGTACTTC. Encoded protein: CASSLRGPHEQYF.

Remarks on this clone: Mismatch with germline at one junction end may stem from a read error. The V and J genes are TRBV6-5 and TRBJ1-3; D might be TRBD1 (5 bases). The CDR3 has 15 residues. CDR1 and CDR2 (germline): MNHEY, SVGAGI. The CDR3 here is CASSDSGTAGNTIYF. The CDR3 nucleotides read TGTGCCAGCAGTGACTCCGGGACGGCTGGAAACACCATATATTTT.

This chain connects TRBV19 to TRBJ2-1; D possibly uses TRBD1 or TRBD2 (5 bases each). Germline V gene lookup returns CDR1 LNHDA and CDR2 SQIVND (reference sequence). CDR3 size: 17 residues. V was clipped by 7 bases and J by 0 bases, with 19 bases between them. CDR3 nucleotide sequence: TGTGCCAGTACCCCCGGGGCGAGACTCCACTCCTACAATGAGCAGTTCTTC. This translates into CASTPGARLHSYNEQFF.

The V call is TRBV11-3, the J call TRBJ2-5; a possible D gene is TRBD1 (6 bases). CDR1 and CDR2 from the germline V gene are SGHNT and YENEEA. The CDR3 runs 15 residues. Trimming shortened V by 8 bases and J by 2 bases, and 18 bases separated the two germline ends. The CDR3 spells CASSPGHFKQETQYF. In nucleotides, the CDR3 is TGTGCCAGCTCTCCGGGACACTTCAAACAAGAGACCCAGTACTTC.

The V and J genes are TRBV19 and TRBJ1-4, with D possibly being TRBD1 (5 bases). This CDR3 contains 14 residues. The germline gives CDR1 LNHDA, CDR2 SQIVND (reference sequence). V was pared by 5 bases and J by 10 bases, with 17 bases between. The CDR3 region has the DNA TGTGCCAGTAGTTCTACAGGAGAAGTCGCAAAACTGTTTTTT. Protein product: CASSSTGEVAKLFF.

The chain couples TRBV5-6 to TRBJ2-7, with TRBD2 identical over 8 bases. The CDR3 has 14 residues. Trimming cost V 4 bases and J 5 bases; bases outside gene matches: 8. The germline V gene has CDR1 SGHDT and CDR2 YYEEEE. This chain's CDR3 is CASSEVAGGDEQYF. The CDR3, as DNA: TGTGCCAGCAGCGAGGTGGCCGGGGGGGACGAGCAGTACTTC.

The chain uses TRBV9 and TRBJ1-1; D is uncertain. CDR1 and CDR2 (germline): SGDLS, YYNGEE. The ends were cut back, 4 bases at V and 1 base at J, with 11 bases in the middle. The CDR3 totals 14 residues. The CDR3 sequence is CASSPQTGNTEAFF. CDR3 bases: TGTGCCAGCAGCCCGCAGACTGGGAACACTGAAGCTTTCTTT.

This rearrangement joins TRBV7-2 to TRBJ2-2, with 7 bases fitting TRBD2. The V gene end was trimmed by 4 bases and the J gene end by 6 bases; junction bases not matched to a gene: 14. Germline V CDR1 and CDR2: SGHTA, FQGNSA. The length of the CDR3 is 17 residues. This CDR3 reads CASSSRAASGSSGELFF. The CDR3 DNA is TGTGCCAGCAGCTCACGCGCAGCTAGCGGCTCTTCCGGGGAGCTGTTTTTT.